At least ten counts were recorded for the clone carrying this T cell receptor (beta chain). This specimen belongs to a study of CD8+CD57+ T cells in acquired aplastic anemia. This CDR3 contains 14 residues. V gave up 5 bases and J gave up 7 bases, with 15 bases separating them. The germline V gene has CDR1 PRHDT and CDR2 FYEKMQ (reference sequence). For CDR3 and TCR beta VDJ profiling, genomic DNA was the template used. Each CDR3 protein is one row after TCRdb ran MiXCR on the reads. The sample lists about 150,000 distinct CDR3 sequences, around 48% occurring once. The sequenced patients had an expansion of CD8+CD57+ cells seen by flow cytometry.

The rearrangement joins TRBV13 to TRBJ2-1, with D uncertain. The source material was sorted CD4+, CD8+, or CD8+CD57+ T cells (not recorded which) from PBMCs. The source is a human donor with aplastic anemia. This chain's CDR3 is CASSPPQYRNEQFF. CDR3 coding DNA: TGTGCCAGCAGCCCACCCCAATATAGGAATGAGCAGTTCTTC.